One sample yielded the 2 T cell receptor beta chains listed below, sequenced in a study of identical twins. TCRdb reprocessed the 5' RACE reads via MiXCR and lists one record per CDR3 protein. In the table there are under 450,000 distinct CDR3 sequences, approximately 18% of which are singletons. Sample: naive T cells sorted from blood. The source is a man aged 45-65 years in good health.

The chain links TRBV5-1 to TRBJ2-5; 8 nucleotides match TRBD2. Germline assignment: CDR1 SGHRS and CDR2 YFSETQ. The V segment lost 3 bases and the J segment 5 bases; nucleotides outside the gene matches: 9. The CDR3 runs 15 residues. The DNA for the CDR3 is TGCGCCAGCAGCTCTCAGCGGGAGTCGGCGGAGACCCAGTACTTC. Translating gives CASSSQRESAETQYF.

The gene calls are TRBV5-4 and TRBJ2-1; 9 bases align to TRBD1. Germline V gives CDR1 SGHNT, CDR2 YYREEE (reference sequence). This CDR3 has 15 residues. Germline trimming cut 4 bases from V and 4 bases from J; bases unmatched to any gene: 6. CDR3 in DNA: TGTGCCAGCAGCCAGGGACAGGGAAATTACAATGAGCAGTTCTTC. This gives the protein CASSQGQGNYNEQFF.